This T cell receptor beta chain was sequenced for a study of cytomegalovirus exposure and HLA in healthy donors. General study findings and limits: In vitro work confirmed that three CMV-associated chains recognize CMV antigens.

Trimming removed 3 bases at V and 2 bases at J, with 9 bases between. CDR3 size: 14 residues. Germline loops: CDR1 SEHNR, CDR2 FQNEAQ (reference sequence). PCR primers comprised 60 Vbeta and 13 Jbeta primers. Original processing methods: Later work found approximately 87 million unique TCR beta chains, with some 11 million shared. The table came from immunoSEQ multiplex PCR; TCRdb's copy has only in-frame clones and leaves some out. For V, J and clone size, that table is used; D and trimming come from the DNA. The sample holds under 200,000 clones, around 84% seen once. With respect to this clone: Its antigen is not known.

As for the donors, each was a healthy bone marrow donor. The source is a woman aged 18-29 years in good health and CMV-seronegative. Sequencing was done on a sample of PBMCs. This chain uses TRBV7-9 with TRBJ2-3; D gene ambiguous. CDR3 sequence (DNA): TGTGCCAGCAGCTTGTCTAGTCTCACAGATACGCAGTATTTT. It specifies CASSLSSLTDTQYF.